The 17 T cell receptor beta chains below come from one sample, sequenced in a study of cytomegalovirus exposure and HLA in healthy donors. It was with 60 Vbeta and 13 Jbeta primers that the PCR ran. This table comes from immunoSEQ multiplex PCR, and its TCRdb copy is limited to in-frame clones, with some not included. The table lists around 190,000 clones, 70% to 85% of them singletons. Sequenced sample: PBMCs. The receptors derive from a man in his forties in good health and CMV-seropositive.

Only one count was recorded for this clone. The chain has TRBV5-1 and TRBJ1-2; 11 bases fit TRBD1. This CDR3 region has 15 residues. The germline gives CDR1 SGHRS, CDR2 YFSETQ. V trimming: 4 bases; J trimming: 8 bases; junction bases outside the gene matches: 10. For the CDR3, the DNA is TGCGCCAGCAGCGGTTTGGGACAGGGGGTCGGGGGCTACACCTTC. As protein: CASSGLGQGVGGYTF.

The chain combines TRBV5-8 with TRBJ1-3; D remains unclear. Per germline, CDR1 SGHTS and CDR2 YDEGEE. The CDR3 sequence is 15 residues long. V lost 0 bases and J lost 0, with 7 bases in between. The CDR3 nucleotides are TGTGCCAGCAGCTTGGGGCCGCTCTCTGGAAACACCATATATTTT. It encodes CASSLGPLSGNTIYF. Together with reference TRBV5-8 and TRBJ1-3, the CDR3 gives the full variable domain: EAGVTQSPTHLIKTRGQQATLRCSPISGHTSVYWYQQALGLGLQFLLWYDEGEERNRGNFPPRFSGRQFPNYSSELNVNALELEDSALYLCASSLGPLSGNTIYFGEGSWLTVV.

J is TRBJ2-5 and V is TRBV6-5; no clear D gene. Germline lookup yields CDR1 MNHEY and CDR2 SVGAGI. V was pared by 8 bases and J by 5 bases, with 12 bases between. The CDR3 extends over 12 amino acids. CDR3 DNA sequence: TGTGCCAGCGGTGGATCGCGGGAGACCCAGTACTTC. Translation gives CASGGSRETQYF.

Comment on this clone: At the DNA level, this CDR3 is encoded by other sequences in the same sample as well. The chain combines TRBV7-2 with TRBJ2-7; 7 positions match TRBD2. Germline assignment: CDR1 SGHTA and CDR2 FQGNSA. This CDR3 is 14 amino acids long. J was trimmed by 2 bases and V by 8 bases; bases with no gene match: 9. In DNA form, the CDR3 reads TGTGCCAGCTCTTTGGGCGGGGGACCCTACGAGCAGTACTTC. It encodes CASSLGGGPYEQYF. The whole variable domain, remainder taken from reference TRBV7-2 and TRBJ2-7, is GAGVSQSPSNKVTEKGKDVELRCDPISGHTALYWYRQSLGQGLEFLIYFQGNSAPDKSGLPSDRFSAERTGGSVSTLTIQRTQQEDSAVYLCASSLGGGPYEQYFGPGTRLTVT.

The genes are TRBV4-1 and TRBJ2-3; D is perhaps TRBD2 (6 bases). Germline V gives CDR1 MGHRA, CDR2 YSYEKL. Between the trimmed V and J ends, which lost 0 bases and 2 bases, there was a span of 12 bases. The CDR3 sequence is 16 residues long. In nucleotides, the CDR3 is TGCGCCAGCAGCCAAGATGACGGGAGACCCACAGATACGCAGTATTTT. Encoded protein: CASSQDDGRPTDTQYF.

The chain's CDR3 is CASSLAGGLAGEYYEQYF. CDR3 sequence (DNA): TGTGCCAGCAGCTTAGCGGGAGGACTAGCGGGCGAGTACTACGAGCAGTACTTC. The V and J genes are TRBV7-9 and TRBJ2-7; 11 bases fit TRBD2. The CDR3 is 18 residues long. V lost 0 bases to trimming and J lost 3 bases; unmatched junction nucleotides: 10. Germline CDR1 and CDR2: SEHNR and FQNEAQ (reference sequence).

The rearrangement links TRBV18 to TRBJ1-3; no clear D gene. V lost 5 bases and J 6 bases, leaving 14 bases between the germline ends. The CDR3 is 14 residues long. CDR1 is KGHSH and CDR2 is LQKENI in the germline V gene. CDR3: CASSSQTGENTIYF. Written as DNA, the CDR3 is TGTGCCAGCTCATCCCAAACCGGGGAAAACACCATATATTTT.

This chain uses TRBV27 with TRBJ1-6; D possibly corresponds to TRBD1 (5 bases). From germline, CDR1 is MNHEY and CDR2 SMNVEV (reference sequence). The CDR3 length is 14 residues. Trimming took off 8 bases at V and 0 bases at J, with 8 bases between the two ends. The CDR3 reads CASRQLSYNSPLHF. CDR3 DNA: TGTGCCAGCCGACAGCTCTCCTATAATTCACCCCTCCACTTT.

This clone was observed once. The chain joins TRBV5-1 to TRBJ2-1; TRBD1 matches at 7 bases. Germline loops: CDR1 SGHRS, CDR2 YFSETQ. The CDR3 has 15 amino acids. Unmatched junction bases numbered 4, after V lost 4 bases and J lost 0 bases. The CDR3 region has the DNA TGCGCCAGCAGCCTCCGGGACAGCTCCTACAATGAGCAGTTCTTC. Translating it yields CASSLRDSSYNEQFF.

The chain is built from TRBV7-9 and TRBJ1-1; no clear D. Germline V gene data show CDR1 as SEHNR and CDR2 as FQNEAQ (reference sequence). This CDR3 is built from 14 residues. With 0 bases removed from V and 8 bases from J, the gap between germline ends came to 13 bases. The CDR3 DNA follows: TGTGCCAGCAGCTTAGCGCCCGAGACACGAGAAGCTTTCTTT. It encodes CASSLAPETREAFF.

The chain links TRBV28 to TRBJ2-7; 13 bases map to TRBD2. After removal of 2 bases from V and 3 bases from J, the junction contained 13 bases not matched to a gene. This CDR3 comprises 19 residues. The germline gives CDR1 MDHEN, CDR2 SYDVKM. This chain's CDR3 is CASSLGDMGLAGRRYEQYF. CDR3 sequence (DNA): TGTGCCAGCAGTTTAGGCGACATGGGACTAGCGGGGCGCCGCTACGAGCAGTACTTC.

This clone was detected only once. The CDR3 coding sequence is TGTGCCAGCAGCTTAGGCACCACAGGGTCGGAGACCCAGTACTTC. This translates into CASSLGTTGSETQYF. This chain connects TRBV7-2 to TRBJ2-5; TRBD1 is a possible D gene (6 bases). The CDR3 has 15 amino acids. Trimming left V 1 base short and J 5 bases short, with 14 bases between. Germline CDR1 SGHTA, CDR2 FQGNSA.

The chain employs TRBV9 and TRBJ1-1; D may be TRBD1 (6 bases). This CDR3 region has 15 residues. CDR1 is SGDLS, CDR2 YYNGEE, per germline. V dropped 0 bases and J dropped 5 bases, with 14 bases sitting between them. This CDR3 is CASSVAPQGGTEAFF. The CDR3 DNA sequence: TGTGCCAGCAGCGTAGCTCCACAGGGTGGGACTGAAGCTTTCTTT. Full variable domain (outside the CDR3, taken from reference TRBV9 and TRBJ1-1): DSGVTQTPKHLITATGQRVTLRCSPRSGDLSVYWYQQSLDQGLQFLIQYYNGEERAKGNILERFSAQQFPDLHSELNLSSLELGDSALYFCASSVAPQGGTEAFFGQGTRLTVV.

The genes are TRBV10-3 and TRBJ2-2; D perhaps matches TRBD1 (6 bases). The V gene lost 2 bases and the J gene lost 4 bases, with 17 bases spanning the gap. The length of the CDR3 is 17 residues. Per germline, CDR1 ENHRY and CDR2 SYGVKD. This CDR3 is CAISELLQGGGTGELFF. CDR3 coding DNA: TGTGCCATCAGTGAGCTACTACAGGGTGGCGGCACCGGGGAGCTGTTTTTT.

This chain uses TRBV5-4 with TRBJ2-2, with 8 bases lining up with TRBD2. Germline V CDR1 and CDR2: SGHNT, YYREEE (reference sequence). The CDR3 covers 15 residues. V was pared by 3 bases and J by 5 bases, with 6 bases of the junction left unmatched. The DNA of the CDR3 is TGTGCCAGCAGCTCCGGGACTAGAGGGACCGGGGAGCTGTTTTTT. Translating gives CASSSGTRGTGELFF.

V and J are TRBV18 and TRBJ2-7; tentative D call: TRBD1 (6 bases). CDR1 and CDR2 from the germline V gene are KGHSH and LQKENI. Trimming took 6 bases from V and 4 from J, leaving 28 bases between them. The CDR3 contains 18 residues. The CDR3 coding sequence is TGTGCCAGCTCCTCAAGACAAGCAGCCGGGACAAGAGATTACGAGCAGTACTTC. This gives the protein CASSSRQAAGTRDYEQYF.

The table lists this clone with a count of one. This chain connects TRBV4-1 to TRBJ1-2; unclear D gene. CDR1 is MGHRA and CDR2 is YSYEKL in the germline V gene. CDR3 length equals 14 residues. The V end was cut by 1 base, the J end by 4 bases, with 10 bases between. The CDR3 reads CASSQGSEGYGYTF. DNA of the CDR3: TGCGCCAGCAGCCAAGGGAGCGAAGGCTATGGCTACACCTTC.